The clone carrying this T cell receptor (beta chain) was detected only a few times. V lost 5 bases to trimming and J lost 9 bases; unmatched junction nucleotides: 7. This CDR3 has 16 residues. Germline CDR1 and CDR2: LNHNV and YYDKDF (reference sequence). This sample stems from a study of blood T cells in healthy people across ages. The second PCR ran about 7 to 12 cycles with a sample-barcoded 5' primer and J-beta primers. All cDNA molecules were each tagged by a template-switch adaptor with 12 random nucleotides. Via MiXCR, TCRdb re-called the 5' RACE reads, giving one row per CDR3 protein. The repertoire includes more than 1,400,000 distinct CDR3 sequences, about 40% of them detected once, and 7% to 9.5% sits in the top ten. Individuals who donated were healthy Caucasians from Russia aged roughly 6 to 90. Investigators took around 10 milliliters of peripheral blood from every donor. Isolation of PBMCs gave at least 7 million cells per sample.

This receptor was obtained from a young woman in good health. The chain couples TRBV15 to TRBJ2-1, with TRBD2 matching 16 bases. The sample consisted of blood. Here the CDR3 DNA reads TGTGCCACCAGCGCCGGGACTAGCGGGGGGGATGGTGAGCAGTTCTTC. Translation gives CATSAGTSGGDGEQFF.